The 31 T cell receptor beta chains in this list originate from one sample, sequenced in a study of T cells in Graves' hyperthyroidism and ophthalmopathy. Authors of the study amplified TCR beta CDR3 regions from RNA transcripts. First-round RT-PCR targeting the TCR CDR3 was performed with the HTBI primer set. Each CDR3 protein gets one entry after TCRdb re-called the multiplex PCR reads with MiXCR. Among approximately 500,000 distinct CDR3 sequences, 40% to 55% were seen once, and the ten largest hold around 8%. Sequenced sample: peripheral blood or thyroid tissue (not recorded which). These receptors were taken from a woman between 18 and 29 years old with Graves' hyperthyroidism.

The sample holds many counts of this clonotype. V is TRBV24-1 and J is TRBJ1-1, with D unresolved. Per the germline V gene, CDR1 is KGHDR and CDR2 is SFDVKD. There are 13 residues in the CDR3. V shed 9 bases and J shed 2 bases, with 12 bases lying between them. CDR3 sequence reads: CATRLGGNTEAFF. The DNA of the CDR3 is TGTGCCACCCGCCTTGGAGGCAACACTGAAGCTTTCTTT.

The chain carries TRBV11-2 and TRBJ1-3; a weak D match, TRBD1 (5 bases). Germline CDR1 and CDR2: SGHAT and FQNNGV. This CDR3 is 16 amino acids long. Trimming removed 3 bases at V and 0 bases at J, with 12 bases between. The CDR3 DNA sequence: TGTGCCAGCAGCTTGAACGGGGGGACCTCTGGAAACACCATATATTTT. Protein sequence: CASSLNGGTSGNTIYF.

This clonotype was detected a few times. The chain joins TRBV30 to TRBJ1-5, with TRBD1 matching 10 bases. CDR1 and CDR2 (germline): GTSNPN, SVGIG (reference sequence). The CDR3 extends over 15 amino acids. Losses at the gene ends were 3 bases for V and 2 bases for J; bases not matched to a gene: 4. Here the CDR3 DNA reads TGTGCCTGGAGGGGAGGGACAGGGGGCAATCAGCCCCAGCATTTT. Translated: CAWRGGTGGNQPQHF. The full variable domain, completed using reference TRBV30 and TRBJ1-5, is SQTIHQWPATLVQPVGSPLSLECTVEGTSNPNLYWYRQAAGRGLQLLFYSVGIGQISSEVPQNLSASRPQDRQFILSSKKLLLSDSGFYLCAWRGGTGGNQPQHFGDGTRLSIL.

This clonotype has only a few counts. The rearrangement links TRBV10-3 to TRBJ2-1; D is uncertain. The CDR3 runs 12 residues. V lost 6 bases and J 3 bases, leaving 6 bases between the germline ends. The germline CDR1 and CDR2 sequences are ENHRY and SYGVKD. The chain's CDR3 is CAISWDYNEQFF. The DNA of the CDR3 is TGTGCCATCAGCTGGGACTACAATGAGCAGTTCTTC.

The rearrangement uses TRBV2 and TRBJ2-7, with 8 bases aligning to TRBD1. Germline CDR1 reads SNHLY; CDR2 reads FYNNEI. This CDR3 is 14 amino acids long. The V and J ends lost 6 bases and 7 bases, in that order; junction bases with no gene match: 11. CDR3 protein: CASSRRTGREEQYF. CDR3 DNA: TGTGCCAGCAGCCGCCGGACAGGGAGAGAGGAGCAGTACTTC.

The rearrangement joins TRBV29-1 to TRBJ1-1; possible D gene TRBD1, 6 bases. Trimming took off 7 bases at V and 11 bases at J, with 17 bases between the two ends. The V gene's germline CDR1 is SQVTM and CDR2 ANQGSEA. The CDR3 is made up of 11 amino acids. CDR3 in DNA: TGCAGCGCCACAGGGATGTCAGGGGCTTTCTTT. It translates to CSATGMSGAFF.

This clonotype was counted at least ten times. J is TRBJ1-1 and V is TRBV6-4; no definite D call. Germline-derived CDR1 and CDR2 are MRHNA and SNTAGT. With 3 bases removed from V and 1 base from J, the gap between germline ends came to 6 bases. The CDR3 has 13 residues. CDR3 in DNA: TGTGCCAGCAGTGAGTCATCGAACACTGAAGCTTTCTTT. Amino acid sequence: CASSESSNTEAFF.

For this clonotype: The junction differs from germline at one of its ends, possibly a read error. The chain has TRBV2 and TRBJ2-5; D is possibly TRBD2 (6 bases). The CDR3 contains 11 residues. In germline, CDR1 is SNHLY, CDR2 FYNNEI. For the CDR3, the DNA is TGTGCCAGCAGTCTGGCGGGCAGGAGGGTCTTC. Its translation: CASSLAGRRVF.

This clonotype came up many times. The chain recombines TRBV5-6 with TRBJ1-3; D gene unclear. This CDR3 spans 15 amino acids. Trimming removed 0 bases at V and 4 bases at J, with 11 bases between. Germline CDR1 SGHDT, CDR2 YYEEEE. The CDR3 protein is CASSLGLSGGNTIYF. DNA of the CDR3: TGTGCCAGCAGCTTGGGACTCTCGGGAGGAAACACCATATATTTT. Variable domain in full (rest from reference TRBV5-6 and TRBJ1-3): DAGVTQSPTHLIKTRGQQVTLRCSPKSGHDTVSWYQQALGQGPQFIFQYYEEEERQRGNFPDRFSGHQFPNYSSELNVNALLLGDSALYLCASSLGLSGGNTIYFGEGSWLTVV.

V and J are TRBV3-1 and TRBJ1-6; 8 bases map to TRBD1. The germline V gene encodes CDR1 LGHDT and CDR2 YNNKEL (reference sequence). This CDR3 is built from 17 residues. V shed 0 bases, J shed 0 bases, and the junction held 1 base outside the gene matches. As DNA, the CDR3 is TGTGCCAGCAGCCAAGAGGGGACAGGCTCCTATAATTCACCCCTCCACTTT. Translating gives CASSQEGTGSYNSPLHF.

This clonotype has a count of ten or more. V usage is TRBV25-1 and J usage is TRBJ1-1, with unresolved D. Per germline, CDR1 MGHDK and CDR2 SYGVNS. The CDR3 has 14 amino acids. Trimming removed 4 bases from V and 3 bases from J, with 12 bases in between. DNA for the CDR3: TGTGCCAGCAGTGCAGGCCCGGAATACACTGAAGCTTTCTTT. Translating it yields CASSAGPEYTEAFF.

This clonotype has a handful of counts. A much larger clone differs by one base, so this may be a read error. The V call is TRBV20-1, the J call TRBJ1-4; D not certain. Germline loops: CDR1 DFQATT, CDR2 SNEGSKA (reference sequence). The V end lost 8 bases, the J end lost 4 bases, and 14 bases lay between the germline ends. CDR3 length: 13 residues. CDR3 nucleotide sequence: TGCAGTTACAAAGGGAGTGGTAATGAAAAACTGTTTTTT. It is translated as CSYKGSGNEKLFF.

The rearrangement uses TRBV20-1 and TRBJ1-1; 8 bases line up with TRBD1. Germline assignment: CDR1 DFQATT and CDR2 SNEGSKA (reference sequence). Losses at the gene ends were 4 bases for V and 7 bases for J; bases not matched to a gene: 8. The CDR3 has 13 amino acids. Here the CDR3 reads CSANDRGGSEAFF. CDR3 coding DNA: TGCAGTGCTAATGACAGGGGAGGAAGTGAAGCTTTCTTT.

The rearrangement joins TRBV11-1 to TRBJ2-3, with D tentatively TRBD2 (7 bases). V was shortened by 5 bases and J by 0 bases, with 15 bases between the two germline ends. CDR1 is SGHAT, CDR2 FQDESV, per germline (reference sequence). The CDR3 totals 16 residues. The DNA for the CDR3 is TGTGCCAGCAGCCTGGGGGGGGCGCGAAGCACAGATACGCAGTATTTT. Translation: CASSLGGARSTDTQYF.

Notes on this clonotype: A read error is likely, as this CDR3 ends without the conserved phenylalanine or tryptophan. It is unclear where the CDR3 begins or ends on the DNA, so no DNA is shown, and the CDR3 is as TCRdb lists it. V and J are TRBV7-2 and TRBJ2-6; no check of the table's D call, TRBD1, against the DNA was made. The germline CDR1 and CDR2 sequences are SGHTA and FQGNSA. The CDR3 region is 9 residues in length, termini included. The CDR3 here is CASSLDRPV.

This chain uses TRBV15 with TRBJ2-3; possibly TRBD1 for D (6 bases). The CDR3 totals 18 residues. CDR1 is LNHNV, CDR2 YYDKDF, per germline (reference sequence). V was pared by 3 bases and J by 0 bases, with 19 bases between. The CDR3: CATSRLGGGLGSTDTQYF. The CDR3 nucleotides are TGTGCCACCAGCAGGCTTGGGGGCGGGTTGGGAAGCACAGATACGCAGTATTTT.

The chain has TRBV11-2 and TRBJ2-3; 11 bases map to TRBD2. The CDR3 runs 15 residues. The germline V gene encodes CDR1 SGHAT and CDR2 FQNNGV. Trimming at V came to 6 bases and at J to 7 bases, leaving 9 bases not matched to a gene. The CDR3 spells CASRPTSGSSHTQYF. For the CDR3, the DNA is TGTGCCAGCAGGCCAACTAGCGGGAGTAGTCATACGCAGTATTTT.

The chain joins TRBV7-2 to TRBJ2-3, with 8 bases matching TRBD2. The CDR3 length is 15 residues. V was clipped by 5 bases and J by 2 bases; unmatched bases: 6. Germline values: CDR1 SGHTA, CDR2 FQGNSA. The DNA of the CDR3 is TGTGCCAGCAGCGTAACTAGCGGAGACACAGATACGCAGTATTTT. Residues: CASSVTSGDTDTQYF.

In its sample, this clonotype was seen many times. The chain employs TRBV20-1 and TRBJ2-2, with D possibly matching TRBD1 (5 bases). V was pared by 3 bases and J by 1 base, with 12 bases between. Per the germline V gene, CDR1 is DFQATT and CDR2 is SNEGSKA (reference sequence). This CDR3 is 15 amino acids long. The CDR3, as DNA: TGCAGTGCTAGTGAGGACACCCTGAACACCGGGGAGCTGTTTTTT. Encoded protein: CSASEDTLNTGELFF.

In this sample, this clonotype turned up many times. The V call is TRBV20-1, the J call TRBJ2-5; 12 bases are shared with TRBD1. Trimming cost V 2 bases and J 0 bases; bases outside gene matches: 7. Germline values: CDR1 DFQATT, CDR2 SNEGSKA (reference sequence). The CDR3 is 17 residues long. CDR3 sequence: CSARNIRDRGHQETQYF. The CDR3 DNA follows: TGCAGTGCTAGAAACATTCGGGACAGGGGGCACCAAGAGACCCAGTACTTC.

The V and J genes are TRBV2 and TRBJ2-7; 7 positions match TRBD2. The CDR3 covers 14 residues. J was trimmed by 6 bases and V by 4 bases; bases with no gene match: 9. From germline, CDR1 is SNHLY and CDR2 FYNNEI. In nucleotides, the CDR3 is TGTGCCAGCAGTGTGGGGAGCGGGAACGCCGAGCAGTACTTC. Amino acids: CASSVGSGNAEQYF. Filled out from reference TRBV2 and TRBJ2-7, the complete variable domain reads EPEVTQTPSHQVTQMGQEVILRCVPISNHLYFYWYRQILGQKVEFLVSFYNNEISEKSEIFDDQFSVERPDGSNFTLKIRSTKLEDSAMYFCASSVGSGNAEQYFGPGTRLTVT.

V is TRBV24-1 and J is TRBJ2-3; perhaps TRBD2 as D (6 bases). The CDR3 extends over 19 amino acids. The germline V and J ends were trimmed by 6 bases and 1 base, with 25 bases remaining between them. CDR1 KGHDR and CDR2 SFDVKD come from the germline V gene. This CDR3 is CATSPLGRGLRGGTDTQYF. The CDR3, as DNA: TGTGCCACCAGTCCTCTAGGTAGGGGACTTAGAGGAGGCACAGATACGCAGTATTTT.

This rearrangement joins TRBV5-4 to TRBJ1-2; D is perhaps TRBD1 (5 bases). This CDR3 spans 20 amino acids. Germline CDR1 and CDR2: SGHNT and YYREEE (reference sequence). V was trimmed by 5 bases and J by 0 bases, leaving 29 bases between them. In DNA, the CDR3 is TGTGCCAGCAGGAACACATATCATCACGGGGCCGAGACATCTAACTATGGCTACACCTTC. This translates into CASRNTYHHGAETSNYGYTF.

This clonotype showed up many times. The CDR3 region is CAIGTGTGGEKLFF. CDR3 nucleotide sequence: TGTGCCATCGGAACCGGGACAGGTGGTGAAAAACTGTTTTTT. This chain joins TRBV10-3 and TRBJ1-4, with 8 bases aligning to TRBD1. V dropped 8 bases and J dropped 7; count of bases not matched to a gene: 9. The CDR3 length is 14 residues. CDR1 ENHRY and CDR2 SYGVKD come from the germline V gene.

This clonotype came up many times. The rearrangement links TRBV7-2 to TRBJ2-3; D not resolved. V lost 5 bases and J 0 bases, leaving 9 bases between the germline ends. CDR3 size: 14 residues. The germline V gene encodes CDR1 SGHTA and CDR2 FQGNSA. The CDR3 coding sequence is TGTGCCAGCAGCACCCCGACTAGCACAGATACGCAGTATTTT. This codes for CASSTPTSTDTQYF.

This clonotype has at least ten counts. The rearrangement links TRBV12-3 or TRBV12-4 to TRBJ2-7; 11 bases line up with TRBD2. The CDR3 loop spans 15 amino acids. The trim removed 4 bases at V and 6 bases at J, leaving 8 bases unmatched. This chain's CDR3 is CASSSSSGTSGEQYF. CDR3 coding DNA: TGTGCCAGCAGTTCCTCTTCTGGGACTAGCGGCGAGCAGTACTTC.

This clonotype was counted at least ten times. The genes are TRBV9 and TRBJ2-7; maybe TRBD1 (6 bases). This CDR3 comprises 16 residues. Trimming left V 4 bases short and J 4 bases short, with 21 bases between. CDR1 is SGDLS, CDR2 YYNGEE, per germline. The CDR3 here is CASSPRTAVGTYEQYF. The DNA of the CDR3 is TGTGCCAGCAGCCCACGGACAGCAGTTGGAACGTACGAGCAGTACTTC.

V gene TRBV29-1 combines with J gene TRBJ2-5; 9 bases are a match to TRBD2. Per germline, CDR1 SQVTM and CDR2 ANQGSEA. The CDR3 runs 11 residues. The V segment lost 8 bases and the J segment 5 bases; nucleotides outside the gene matches: 3. The CDR3, as DNA: TGCAGCTTTGCGGGAGGGGAGACCCAGTACTTC. Amino acid sequence: CSFAGGETQYF.

The chain uses TRBV20-1 and TRBJ1-2, with D perhaps TRBD1 (5 bases). The V and J ends lost 3 bases and 4 bases respectively, with 21 bases between them. This CDR3 region has 16 residues. The germline V gene encodes CDR1 DFQATT and CDR2 SNEGSKA (reference sequence). CDR3: CSASSIRGSEVYGYTF. CDR3 bases: TGCAGTGCTAGTAGTATTAGGGGCAGTGAGGTCTATGGCTACACCTTC.

The V call is TRBV4-3, the J call TRBJ2-2, with 8 bases lining up with TRBD1. Unmatched junction bases numbered 12, after V lost 8 bases and J lost 7 bases. This CDR3 comprises 15 residues. Per the germline V gene, CDR1 is LGHNA and CDR2 is YSLEER. CDR3 bases: TGCGCCAGCGCCAAAACAGGGGGAAAAGGCGGGGAGCTGTTTTTT. As protein: CASAKTGGKGGELFF.

This clonotype was picked up many times. CDR3 bases: TGTGCTAGTGGAACCCCCGGTGGCTACACCTTC. The encoded protein is CASGTPGGYTF. The genes are TRBV12-5 and TRBJ1-2; D is unclear. The germline V gene encodes CDR1 LGHNT and CDR2 FRNRAP. This CDR3 contains 11 residues. The V gene lost 6 bases and the J gene lost 7 bases, with 9 bases spanning the gap.